A single sample gave rise to the 4 T cell receptor beta chains below, sequenced in a study of chemoradiotherapy in HPV16-positive cancers. Sequencing used immunoSEQ multiplex PCR; TCRdb keeps in-frame clones, though not all of them. The data contain some 25,000 clones, around 94% of them singletons. This specimen was collected from a patient who underwent chemoradiotherapy. The receptors were gathered from a human donor with HPV-associated anogenital cancer.

V usage is TRBV7-2 and J usage is TRBJ2-3; 8 positions match TRBD2. The CDR3 sequence is 15 residues long. The junction had 5 bases not matched to a gene; V was cut back by 1 base and J by 5 bases. The germline gives CDR1 SGHTA, CDR2 FQGNSA. CDR3 coding DNA: TGTGCCAGCAGCTTAGTAGGGACTAGTGTAGATACGCAGTATTTT. Amino acid sequence: CASSLVGTSVDTQYF.

The chain couples TRBV27 to TRBJ2-7; TRBD1 aligns across 7 bases. The CDR3 spans 16 residues. Per germline, CDR1 MNHEY and CDR2 SMNVEV (reference sequence). Trimming at V came to 1 base and at J to 6 bases, leaving 12 bases not matched to a gene. CDR3 DNA: TGTGCCAGCAGTTTATTAACCCCGGGCCCAGGGGGCGAGCAGTACTTC. Encoded protein: CASSLLTPGPGGEQYF.

This rearrangement joins TRBV7-9 to TRBJ1-3; D remains ambiguous. The germline CDR1 and CDR2 sequences are SEHNR and FQNEAQ (reference sequence). CDR3 length equals 12 residues. The germline V and J ends were trimmed by 4 bases and 4 bases, with 5 bases remaining between them. The CDR3 DNA is TGTGCCAGCAGCTCCCAGGGAAACACCATATATTTT. Its protein is CASSSQGNTIYF. Filled out from reference TRBV7-9 and TRBJ1-3, the complete variable domain reads DTGVSQNPRHKITKRGQNVTFRCDPISEHNRLYWYRQTLGQGPEFLTYFQNEAQLEKSRLLSDRFSAERPKGSFSTLEIQRTEQGDSAMYLCASSSQGNTIYFGEGSWLTVV.

The chain uses TRBV4-3 and TRBJ1-5, with 7 nucleotides matching TRBD1. V trimming: 0 bases; J trimming: 6 bases; junction bases outside the gene matches: 5. The CDR3 runs 15 residues. CDR1 is LGHNA, CDR2 YSLEER, per germline. The CDR3 reads CASSQDSTGLQPQHF. The CDR3 DNA reads as TGCGCCAGCAGCCAAGATTCGACAGGGCTTCAGCCCCAGCATTTT.